Below, 20 T cell receptor beta chains from the same sample are listed, as sequenced in a study of T cells in Graves' hyperthyroidism and ophthalmopathy. Researchers amplified the TCR beta CDR3 regions from RNA transcripts. A first-round RT-PCR of the TCR CDR3 used the HTBI primer set. TCRdb itself ran the multiplex PCR reads through MiXCR, one entry per CDR3 protein. This sample has more than 600,000 distinct CDR3 sequences, with about 15% found just once. The sequenced sample was blood. Every receptor here comes from a man between 18 and 29 years old with Graves' hyperthyroidism.

The J gene is TRBJ2-7, the V gene TRBV29-1, with 7 bases fitting TRBD1. The CDR3 sequence is 14 residues long. The V gene end was trimmed by 4 bases and the J gene end by 0 bases; junction bases not matched to a gene: 6. Germline CDR1 is SQVTM and CDR2 is ANQGSEA. The CDR3 region has the DNA TGCAGCGTTGGAGCAGGGGGAACCTCCTACGAGCAGTACTTC. It is translated as CSVGAGGTSYEQYF.

This clonotype was counted ten times or more. The chain has TRBV3-1 and TRBJ1-1, with D perhaps matching TRBD1 (5 bases). CDR3 size: 13 residues. Trimming pared 6 bases from V and 0 bases from J, leaving 8 bases between. Germline V gives CDR1 LGHDT, CDR2 YNNKEL (reference sequence). The CDR3 reads CASRDTVNTEAFF. The CDR3, as DNA: TGTGCCAGCAGGGACACAGTGAACACTGAAGCTTTCTTT. The full variable domain, with the rest looked up from reference TRBV3-1 and TRBJ1-1, is DTAVSQTPKYLVTQMGNDKSIKCEQNLGHDTMYWYKQDSKKFLKIMFSYNNKELIINETVPNRFSPKSPDKAHLNLHINSLELGDSAVYFCASRDTVNTEAFFGQGTRLTVV.

J is TRBJ1-5 and V is TRBV6-1; no firm D call. Trimming shortened V by 5 bases and J by 5 bases, and 16 bases separated the two germline ends. This CDR3 comprises 15 residues. Germline values: CDR1 MNHNS, CDR2 SASEGT. This CDR3 is CASSLDYTSYQPQHF. CDR3 DNA: TGTGCCAGCAGTCTGGACTACACTTCCTATCAGCCCCAGCATTTT.

This clonotype appeared many times. The chain is built from TRBV5-6 and TRBJ1-1; possible D gene TRBD1, 6 bases. From germline, CDR1 is SGHDT and CDR2 YYEEEE. The CDR3 covers 15 residues. The V gene lost 4 bases and the J gene lost 0 bases, with 13 bases spanning the gap. CDR3 in amino acids: CASSGYRELNTEAFF. In DNA form, the CDR3 reads TGTGCCAGCAGCGGCTACAGGGAACTGAACACTGAAGCTTTCTTT.

This clonotype was counted at least ten times. This chain links TRBV20-1 with TRBJ2-1; D uncertain. The germline V and J ends were trimmed by 5 bases and 7 bases, with 15 bases remaining between them. The germline CDR1 and CDR2 sequences are DFQATT and SNEGSKA (reference sequence). The CDR3 contains 13 residues. The CDR3 DNA sequence: TGCAGTGCTGTACAGTTTTGGGTTAATGAGCAGTTCTTC. Its translation: CSAVQFWVNEQFF.

The genes are TRBV9 and TRBJ2-5; TRBD2 matches at 10 bases. The CDR3 contains 18 residues. The ends lost 0 bases at V and 4 bases at J; junction bases unmatched: 12. Per the germline V gene, CDR1 is SGDLS and CDR2 is YYNGEE. The CDR3 region is CASSVAGWDRLAGETQYF. CDR3 in DNA: TGTGCCAGCAGCGTAGCTGGGTGGGACAGACTAGCGGGAGAGACCCAGTACTTC.

This clonotype was detected only a few times. V is TRBV7-9 and J is TRBJ2-1, with D possibly TRBD1 on 6 matching bases. This CDR3 is built from 13 residues. Germline loops: CDR1 SEHNR, CDR2 FQNEAQ (reference sequence). The V end lost 11 bases, the J end lost 2 bases, and 13 bases lay between the germline ends. CDR3 amino acids: CALPGDTYNEQFF. DNA of the CDR3: TGTGCCCTTCCAGGGGATACCTACAATGAGCAGTTCTTC.

This clonotype was found many times. The rearrangement joins TRBV7-2 to TRBJ2-1; D unclear. In germline, CDR1 is SGHTA, CDR2 FQGNSA. The CDR3 consists of 14 residues. The V end was cut by 0 bases, the J end by 12 bases, with 15 bases between. Written as DNA, the CDR3 is TGTGCCAGCAGCTTAGCGCTTGGCAGCTGGGGGCAGTTCTTC. This codes for CASSLALGSWGQFF.

This clonotype has just a few counts. The genes are TRBV30 and TRBJ2-7; TRBD2 matches 12 bases. From germline, CDR1 is GTSNPN and CDR2 SVGIG (reference sequence). The CDR3 runs to 16 residues. V shed 1 base and J 2 bases; nucleotides not matched to a gene: 6. The CDR3 here is CAWSELAGGSTYEQYF. The CDR3 region has the DNA TGTGCCTGGAGTGAGCTAGCGGGAGGGTCGACCTACGAGCAGTACTTC.

This clonotype has a count of ten or more. The V call is TRBV20-1, the J call TRBJ2-7, with TRBD2 matching 8 bases. Looked up from germline, CDR1 is DFQATT and CDR2 is SNEGSKA (reference sequence). Unmatched junction bases numbered 8, after V lost 1 base and J lost 3 bases. The CDR3 length is 15 residues. CDR3 sequence: CSARASIAGGYEQYF. CDR3 nucleotide sequence: TGCAGTGCTAGAGCCTCAATCGCGGGAGGCTACGAGCAGTACTTC.

At least ten counts were recorded for this clonotype. The chain couples TRBV6-1 to TRBJ1-1; no definite D call. This CDR3 comprises 11 residues. Germline lookup yields CDR1 MNHNS and CDR2 SASEGT. V lost 6 bases and J lost 8, with 10 bases in between. CDR3 nucleotide sequence: TGTGCCAGCAGGGTCGAGCCCGAAGCTTTCTTT. As protein: CASRVEPEAFF.

This clonotype was picked up a small number of times. The genes are TRBV20-1 and TRBJ2-7; D unresolved. Germline V gene lookup returns CDR1 DFQATT and CDR2 SNEGSKA (reference sequence). The CDR3 length is 12 residues. V was clipped by 2 bases and J by 9 bases, with 14 bases between them. The CDR3 sequence: CSARRVDGRQYF. The CDR3 DNA reads TGCAGTGCTAGAAGAGTGGACGGCCGGCAGTACTTC.

This rearrangement joins TRBV6-1 to TRBJ1-3; perhaps TRBD1 as D (5 bases). The CDR3 is 15 amino acids. The V end lost 6 bases, the J end lost 4 bases, and 16 bases lay between the germline ends. Germline loops: CDR1 MNHNS, CDR2 SASEGT. The CDR3 nucleotides read TGTGCCAGCAGCCGGGACTTCTCAGGAGGAAACACCATATATTTT. Its translation is CASSRDFSGGNTIYF.

This clonotype was detected ten times or more. The chain joins TRBV20-1 to TRBJ1-5, with D maybe TRBD1 (5 bases). From germline, CDR1 is DFQATT and CDR2 SNEGSKA (reference sequence). The CDR3 consists of 12 residues. V was pared by 1 base and J by 7 bases, with 8 bases between. The CDR3 protein is CSARVGGQPQHF. CDR3 coding DNA: TGCAGTGCTAGAGTGGGGGGACAGCCCCAGCATTTT.

The chain has TRBV29-1 and TRBJ1-1; D unclear. Trimming stripped 5 bases from V and 6 bases from J, with 19 bases between. CDR3 length: 14 residues. Germline V gene sequence: CDR1 SQVTM, CDR2 ANQGSEA. The CDR3 loop reads CSVLWGGLGPEAFF. The DNA for the CDR3 is TGCAGCGTTCTCTGGGGAGGTTTGGGTCCTGAAGCTTTCTTT.

This clonotype was seen more than once but under ten times. The chain is built from TRBV18 and TRBJ2-1; tentatively, D is TRBD2 (6 bases). Trimming pared 2 bases from V and 4 bases from J, leaving 9 bases between. CDR3 size: 14 residues. Germline-derived CDR1 and CDR2 are KGHSH and LQKENI. CDR3 in amino acids: CASSPAGMYNEQFF. In DNA form, the CDR3 reads TGTGCCAGCTCACCAGCGGGAATGTACAATGAGCAGTTCTTC. Full variable domain (outside the CDR3, taken from reference TRBV18 and TRBJ2-1): NAGVMQNPRHLVRRRGQEARLRCSPMKGHSHVYWYRQLPEEGLKFMVYLQKENIIDESGMPKERFSAEFPKEGPSILRIQQVVRGDSAAYFCASSPAGMYNEQFFGPGTRLTVL.

A few counts support this clonotype. The chain carries TRBV15 and TRBJ1-1; maybe TRBD1 (6 bases). The germline CDR1 and CDR2 sequences are LNHNV and YYDKDF (reference sequence). V lost 2 bases to trimming and J lost 7 bases, with 11 bases between them. The CDR3 sequence is 13 residues long. CDR3 in amino acids: CATSRTGFNEAFF. The CDR3 DNA reads TGTGCCACCAGCAGAACAGGGTTTAATGAAGCTTTCTTT. The whole variable domain, filled in from reference TRBV15 and TRBJ1-1, reads DAMVIQNPRYQVTQFGKPVTLSCSQTLNHNVMYWYQQKSSQAPKLLFHYYDKDFNNEADTPDNFQSRRPNTSFCFLDIRSPGLGDTAMYLCATSRTGFNEAFFGQGTRLTVV.

The DNA of the CDR3 is TGTGCCAGCAGAAGCTTCCCACCGGGACAGGGTAACGCAGATACGCAGTATTTT. It is translated as CASRSFPPGQGNADTQYF. V and J are TRBV2 and TRBJ2-3; TRBD1 matches 9 bases. The germline CDR1 and CDR2 sequences are SNHLY and FYNNEI. The CDR3 runs to 18 residues. V gave up 6 bases and J gave up 4 bases; unmatched junction bases: 17.

J is TRBJ1-4 and V is TRBV28, with a tentative D call TRBD1 (5 bases). CDR1 is MDHEN and CDR2 is SYDVKM in the germline V gene. The V end was cut by 2 bases, the J end by 11 bases, with 12 bases between. The CDR3 totals 13 residues. In DNA, the CDR3 is TGTGCCAGCAGTTTAGGGGCAGGGAATAAACTGTTTTTT. It yields the protein CASSLGAGNKLFF.

As regards this clonotype: A read error may be the cause here, since a much bigger clone is one base away. This chain connects TRBV20-1 to TRBJ2-1; possibly TRBD2 for D (6 bases). The germline CDR1 and CDR2 sequences are DFQATT and SNEGSKA (reference sequence). This CDR3 has 15 amino acids. V lost 5 bases and J lost 7, with 21 bases in between. Written as DNA, the CDR3 is TGCAGTGCTGACGAGAAAGACGGAGGGACGAATGAGCAGTTCTTC. This encodes CSADEKDGGTNEQFF.